What follows are 17 T cell receptor beta chains derived from one specimen sequenced in a study of cytomegalovirus exposure and HLA in healthy donors. Libraries were prepared by immunoSEQ multiplex PCR; TCRdb keeps only in-frame clonotypes and omits some of them. The table has under 85,000 clones, 80% to 95% seen once. Sequencing was done on a sample of PBMCs. The receptors shown here come from a man aged 18 to 29 in good health and CMV-seropositive.

The V gene is TRBV18, the J gene TRBJ2-7; perhaps TRBD1 as D (6 bases). V gave up 3 bases and J gave up 6 bases, with 12 bases separating them. This CDR3 is 13 amino acids long. Germline CDR1 reads KGHSH; CDR2 reads LQKENI. The DNA for the CDR3 is TGTGCCAGCTCACCTTCGACAGGACTCGAGCAGTACTTC. Amino acids: CASSPSTGLEQYF.

This chain uses TRBV10-3 with TRBJ2-1; TRBD2 agrees at 12 bases. V lost 10 bases and J lost 4; bases outside the gene matches: 8. CDR1 is ENHRY, CDR2 SYGVKD, per germline. This CDR3 comprises 15 residues. This CDR3 reads CATGEGLAGYNEQFF. CDR3 coding DNA: TGTGCCACCGGGGAGGGACTAGCGGGTTACAATGAGCAGTTCTTC.

The gene calls are TRBV6-6 and TRBJ1-4; D is unresolved. The CDR3 runs 16 residues. V was cut by 0 bases and J by 0 bases, with 8 bases left in between. CDR1 and CDR2 (germline): MNHNY, SVGAGI (reference sequence). In DNA form, the CDR3 reads TGTGCCAGCAGTTACTCGATCAGTTCAACTAATGAAAAACTGTTTTTT. This sequence encodes CASSYSISSTNEKLFF.

The chain is built from TRBV4-1 and TRBJ2-3; tentative D call: TRBD2 (5 bases). This CDR3 has 16 residues. CDR1 is MGHRA, CDR2 YSYEKL, per germline. V lost 0 bases, J lost 2 bases, and 12 bases lay in between. The CDR3 loop is CASSQEFGGPTDTQYF. The CDR3 DNA reads as TGCGCCAGCAGCCAAGAGTTCGGAGGTCCCACAGATACGCAGTATTTT.

The rearrangement joins TRBV9 to TRBJ2-5; 11 bases match TRBD2. J lost 5 bases, V lost 3 bases, and 12 bases had no gene match. This CDR3 contains 17 residues. Germline V gene lookup returns CDR1 SGDLS and CDR2 YYNGEE. This CDR3 is CASSAGTSGHWRETQYF. CDR3 DNA: TGTGCCAGCAGCGCCGGGACTAGCGGTCATTGGAGGGAGACCCAGTACTTC.

The J gene is TRBJ2-1, the V gene TRBV27; D is undetermined. CDR3 size: 18 residues. The germline V and J ends were trimmed by 0 bases and 0 bases, with 15 bases remaining between them. The V gene's germline CDR1 is MNHEY and CDR2 SMNVEV (reference sequence). This CDR3 is CASSLSFLVESSYNEQFF. The CDR3 coding sequence is TGTGCCAGCAGTTTATCGTTTCTCGTGGAGAGCTCCTACAATGAGCAGTTCTTC.

The chain has TRBV15 and TRBJ1-2, with a possible D match to TRBD1 (6 bases). The germline CDR1 and CDR2 sequences are LNHNV and YYDKDF (reference sequence). The CDR3 sequence is 17 residues long. V lost 2 bases, J lost 2 bases, and 18 bases lay in between. CDR3 sequence (DNA): TGTGCCACCAGCAGAACCTCAAAAGGGGGGGGGAACTATGGCTACACCTTC. Protein product: CATSRTSKGGGNYGYTF.

This chain connects TRBV5-1 to TRBJ1-4; 11 bases fit TRBD1. Germline V CDR1 and CDR2: SGHRS, YFSETQ. CDR3 length: 16 amino acids. The V and J ends lost 4 bases and 4 bases, in that order; junction bases with no gene match: 6. CDR3 sequence (DNA): TGCGCCAGCAGCGATGGACAGGGGGCAAGTAATGAAAAACTGTTTTTT. It is translated as CASSDGQGASNEKLFF.

The rearrangement joins TRBV11-3 to TRBJ1-1; no definite D call. This CDR3 is built from 14 residues. V lost 0 bases and J 1 base, leaving 6 bases between the germline ends. Germline V gene sequence: CDR1 SGHNT, CDR2 YENEEA. This CDR3 is CASSLESRNTEAFF. Written as DNA, the CDR3 is TGTGCCAGCAGCTTAGAGTCCAGGAACACTGAAGCTTTCTTT.

V is TRBV28 and J is TRBJ1-4; TRBD1 matches 10 bases. This CDR3 has 15 amino acids. V lost 5 bases to trimming and J lost 5 bases; unmatched junction nucleotides: 5. Germline V gives CDR1 MDHEN, CDR2 SYDVKM. CDR3 sequence reads: CASSVGTGVNEKLFF. CDR3 DNA sequence: TGTGCCAGCAGTGTTGGGACAGGGGTAAATGAAAAACTGTTTTTT.

This clone was counted once. The chain is built from TRBV10-3 and TRBJ1-1; a weak D match, TRBD1 (5 bases). The CDR3 contains 13 residues. Looked up from germline, CDR1 is ENHRY and CDR2 is SYGVKD. Trimming removed 4 bases at V and 11 bases at J, with 17 bases between. The CDR3: CAISGNRFGSAFF. In DNA, the CDR3 is TGTGCCATCAGTGGGAACAGGTTCGGTTCTGCTTTCTTT.

The chain has TRBV7-2 and TRBJ2-1; TRBD1 is a possible D gene (6 bases). V shed 5 bases and J shed 5 bases, with 10 bases lying between them. The CDR3 spans 13 residues. CDR1 is SGHTA, CDR2 FQGNSA, per germline. The CDR3 reads CASSARQDNEQFF. The CDR3 nucleotides are TGTGCCAGCAGCGCAAGACAGGACAATGAGCAGTTCTTC.

The chain links TRBV27 to TRBJ2-3; 9 positions agree with TRBD1. Unmatched junction bases numbered 7, after V lost 5 bases and J lost 4 bases. Germline CDR1 MNHEY, CDR2 SMNVEV (reference sequence). The CDR3 runs 15 residues. In nucleotides, the CDR3 is TGTGCCAGCAGTGTCCGGGACAGGGTGGCAGATACGCAGTATTTT. Residues: CASSVRDRVADTQYF.

The rearrangement links TRBV19 to TRBJ2-3, with 8 positions matching TRBD1. V trimming: 7 bases; J trimming: 1 base; junction bases outside the gene matches: 10. CDR1 is LNHDA, CDR2 SQIVND, per germline (reference sequence). The CDR3 extends over 16 amino acids. Here the CDR3 DNA reads TGTGCCAGTAAAAAACAGGGGGAATACGGCACAGATACGCAGTATTTT. It translates to CASKKQGEYGTDTQYF.

This chain joins TRBV5-4 and TRBJ1-5, with D possibly matching TRBD1 (5 bases). This CDR3 has 12 amino acids. With 0 bases removed from V and 7 bases from J, the gap between germline ends came to 5 bases. Germline loops: CDR1 SGHNT, CDR2 YYREEE (reference sequence). CDR3: CASSLAGQPQHF. The CDR3 nucleotides read TGTGCCAGCAGCTTGGCAGGGCAGCCCCAGCATTTT.

V and J are TRBV28 and TRBJ2-2; 10 bases are a match to TRBD2. After removal of 6 bases from V and 7 bases from J, the junction contained 17 bases not matched to a gene. The CDR3 consists of 18 residues. CDR1 and CDR2 from the germline V gene are MDHEN and SYDVKM. In nucleotides, the CDR3 is TGTGCCAGCAGGGTTCGGGCTAGCGGGAGATTGGAGCTCGGGGAGCTGTTTTTT. It encodes CASRVRASGRLELGELFF.

The rearrangement uses TRBV2 and TRBJ1-1; D is possibly TRBD1 (6 bases). This CDR3 region has 14 residues. The V and J ends lost 6 bases and 2 bases respectively, with 13 bases between them. The germline V gene has CDR1 SNHLY and CDR2 FYNNEI. The CDR3 nucleotides are TGTGCCAGCAGCGTTACAGGGATTAACACTGAAGCTTTCTTT. Protein product: CASSVTGINTEAFF. The full variable domain, in which reference TRBV2 and TRBJ1-1 provide the parts outside the CDR3, is EPEVTQTPSHQVTQMGQEVILRCVPISNHLYFYWYRQILGQKVEFLVSFYNNEISEKSEIFDDQFSVERPDGSNFTLKIRSTKLEDSAMYFCASSVTGINTEAFFGQGTRLTVV.